Presented here are 27 T cell receptor beta chains from one specimen sequenced in a study of T-cell memory formation after mild COVID-19. TCRdb ran MiXCR on the 5' RACE reads and lists one entry per CDR3 protein. The sample yields more than 150,000 distinct CDR3 sequences, roughly 10% seen once. The sequenced material came from PBMCs or a T cell subset sorted from them (not recorded which). These TCRs come from a man in his late teens or twenties who had mild COVID-19 (a few samples of this study predate the infection). Cell type and time point are not known.

This clonotype has more than one count but fewer than ten. The chain has TRBV10-3 and TRBJ2-3, with 15 positions matching TRBD2. Looked up from germline, CDR1 is ENHRY and CDR2 is SYGVKD. This CDR3 has 15 residues. The V gene end was trimmed by 4 bases and the J gene end by 4 bases; junction bases not matched to a gene: 0. The CDR3 nucleotides are TGTGCCATCAGTGGGACTAGCGGGGGGGCAGATACGCAGTATTTT. Residues: CAISGTSGGADTQYF.

This clonotype appeared a few times. The chain uses TRBV18 and TRBJ2-7; 7 bases are shared with TRBD1. CDR3 length equals 13 residues. Germline trimming cut 6 bases from V and 7 bases from J; bases unmatched to any gene: 9. Germline assignment: CDR1 KGHSH and CDR2 LQKENI. The CDR3 nucleotides read TGTGCCAGCTCTCTCCTAGACAGGGAAGAGCAGTACGTC. Translating gives CASSLLDREEQYV.

This clonotype was counted between two and nine times. V is TRBV7-3 and J is TRBJ2-6, with D maybe TRBD1 (6 bases). Germline CDR1 is SGHTA and CDR2 is FQGTGA. V lost 5 bases and J lost 2, with 10 bases in between. This CDR3 comprises 15 residues. This CDR3 is CASSPRTAGANVLTF. CDR3 nucleotide sequence: TGTGCCAGCAGCCCGCGGACAGCTGGGGCCAACGTCCTGACTTTC.

This clonotype was seen many times. The gene calls are TRBV7-9 and TRBJ1-4, with a tentative D call TRBD1 (5 bases). CDR3 length equals 14 residues. Germline CDR1 SEHNR, CDR2 FQNEAQ (reference sequence). V gave up 0 bases and J gave up 8 bases, with 10 bases separating them. CDR3: CASSLAGANEKLFF. DNA of the CDR3: TGTGCCAGCAGCTTAGCAGGGGCGAACGAAAAACTGTTTTTT. The whole variable domain, filled in from reference TRBV7-9 and TRBJ1-4, reads DTGVSQNPRHKITKRGQNVTFRCDPISEHNRLYWYRQTLGQGPEFLTYFQNEAQLEKSRLLSDRFSAERPKGSFSTLEIQRTEQGDSAMYLCASSLAGANEKLFFGSGTQLSVL.

This clonotype was seen more than once but under ten times. J is TRBJ2-7 and V is TRBV5-1, with 7 bases fitting TRBD2. V trimming: 0 bases; J trimming: 5 bases; junction bases outside the gene matches: 5. The CDR3 loop spans 14 amino acids. Germline V gene data show CDR1 as SGHRS and CDR2 as YFSETQ. CDR3 amino acids: CASSLVSGRDEQYF. The CDR3, as DNA: TGCGCCAGCAGCTTGGTATCTGGGAGGGACGAGCAGTACTTC.

The V gene is TRBV19, the J gene TRBJ1-2; D remains ambiguous. Trimming stripped 6 bases from V and 4 bases from J, with 12 bases between. Looked up from germline, CDR1 is LNHDA and CDR2 is SQIVND (reference sequence). CDR3 length: 13 residues. The CDR3 sequence is CASSPRVVYGYTF. The DNA for the CDR3 is TGTGCCAGTAGCCCAAGGGTTGTCTATGGCTACACCTTC.

This clonotype was seen more than once but under ten times. This chain connects TRBV4-3 to TRBJ1-1; 9 nucleotides align to TRBD1. The germline CDR1 and CDR2 sequences are LGHNA and YSLEER. The CDR3 spans 15 residues. The junction had 6 bases not matched to a gene; V was cut back by 4 bases and J by 3 bases. CDR3 sequence (DNA): TGCGCCAGCAGCCCCAGGGACAGGGTTGACACTGAAGCTTTCTTT. Translation gives CASSPRDRVDTEAFF.

The genes are TRBV7-9 and TRBJ1-4, with D uncertain. Germline V lookup: CDR1 SEHNR, CDR2 FQNEAQ (reference sequence). Trimming stripped 5 bases from V and 6 bases from J, with 7 bases between. The CDR3 contains 12 residues. Here the CDR3 reads CASSPPHEKLFF. DNA for the CDR3: TGTGCCAGCAGCCCACCTCATGAAAAACTGTTTTTT.

The table lists this clonotype with a few counts. The chain recombines TRBV20-1 with TRBJ2-5; 8 bases fit TRBD2. V lost 3 bases and J lost 5; bases outside the gene matches: 8. The CDR3 is 14 amino acids. The germline V gene has CDR1 DFQATT and CDR2 SNEGSKA (reference sequence). Written as DNA, the CDR3 is TGCAGTGCTAGTCGGGATAGCGGGGTCGAGACCCAGTACTTC. This codes for CSASRDSGVETQYF.

This clonotype occurred a few times. The rearrangement uses TRBV7-2 and TRBJ1-3, with no clear D. From germline, CDR1 is SGHTA and CDR2 FQGNSA. V lost 2 bases, J lost 2 bases, and 13 bases lay in between. This CDR3 comprises 16 residues. The CDR3: CASSLTRSWAGNTIYF. CDR3 sequence (DNA): TGTGCCAGCAGCTTAACCCGGTCATGGGCTGGAAACACCATATATTTT.

The sample holds many counts of this clonotype. The CDR3 loop is CSASMDRGNSPLHF. For the CDR3, the DNA is TGCAGTGCTAGTATGGACAGGGGAAATTCACCCCTCCACTTT. The chain recombines TRBV20-1 with TRBJ1-6, with 9 positions matching TRBD1. There are 14 residues in the CDR3. In germline, CDR1 is DFQATT, CDR2 SNEGSKA (reference sequence). Trimming took 3 bases from V and 7 from J; bases not matched to a gene: 4.

The gene calls are TRBV7-2 and TRBJ1-2, with D maybe TRBD1 (5 bases). Looked up from germline, CDR1 is SGHTA and CDR2 is FQGNSA. Trimming stripped 4 bases from V and 3 bases from J, with 9 bases between. The CDR3 is 13 residues long. The CDR3 region is CASSWDVDYGYTF. CDR3 bases: TGTGCCAGCAGCTGGGACGTTGACTATGGCTACACCTTC.

V usage is TRBV5-1 and J usage is TRBJ2-1; weak D call: TRBD2 (6 bases). V was pared by 0 bases and J by 7 bases, with 11 bases between. CDR1 SGHRS and CDR2 YFSETQ come from the germline V gene. The CDR3 sequence is 14 residues long. The CDR3 loop is CASSLERAINEQFF. The CDR3, as DNA: TGCGCCAGCAGCTTGGAGCGGGCCATTAATGAGCAGTTCTTC.

The V call is TRBV7-2, the J call TRBJ2-3; 7 bases are a match to TRBD2. CDR1 and CDR2 from the germline V gene are SGHTA and FQGNSA. Germline trimming cut 2 bases from V and 5 bases from J; bases unmatched to any gene: 4. This CDR3 region has 14 residues. The CDR3 region has the DNA TGTGCCAGCAGCTTAAACGGGGGGATAGATACGCAGTATTTT. This translates into CASSLNGGIDTQYF.

This clonotype was seen more than once but under ten times. A read error may account for a junction end that differs from germline. The rearrangement joins TRBV4-1 to TRBJ2-3; D is possibly TRBD1 or TRBD2 (6 bases each). This CDR3 region has 16 residues. Germline loops: CDR1 MGHRA, CDR2 YSYEKL. The CDR3 sequence: CASSQPRRGRTDTQYF. CDR3 in DNA: TGCGCCAGCAGCCAGCCTCGTCGGGGGCGCACCGATACGCAGTATTTT.

The rearrangement links TRBV7-3 to TRBJ1-1; TRBD1 matches at 11 bases. The junction had 9 bases not matched to a gene; V was cut back by 5 bases and J by 4 bases. This CDR3 is 16 amino acids long. Germline-derived CDR1 and CDR2 are SGHTA and FQGTGA. The CDR3 reads CASSPGHGTGGTEAFF. In DNA form, the CDR3 reads TGTGCCAGCAGCCCAGGGCATGGGACAGGGGGCACTGAAGCTTTCTTT.

The gene calls are TRBV20-1 and TRBJ2-3; D is undetermined. V was shortened by 3 bases and J by 10 bases, with 17 bases between the two germline ends. There are 13 residues in the CDR3. Germline loops: CDR1 DFQATT, CDR2 SNEGSKA (reference sequence). Written as DNA, the CDR3 is TGCAGTGCTAGTTCTGTGGCCCGACGCGCGCAGTATTTT. Its translation: CSASSVARRAQYF.

This clonotype was seen a handful of times. This chain connects TRBV29-1 to TRBJ2-1; no clear D gene. Looked up from germline, CDR1 is SQVTM and CDR2 is ANQGSEA. This CDR3 spans 11 amino acids. V lost 4 bases, J lost 5 bases, and 6 bases lay in between. The CDR3 DNA sequence: TGCAGCGTTGTGGAGAACAATGAGCAGTTCTTC. Protein: CSVVENNEQFF.

In this sample, this clonotype turned up once. The chain combines TRBV7-9 with TRBJ1-5; D may be TRBD1 (6 bases). CDR1 SEHNR and CDR2 FQNEAQ come from the germline V gene (reference sequence). The CDR3 is made up of 13 amino acids. Trimming took 8 bases from V and 5 from J, leaving 13 bases between them. The DNA for the CDR3 is TGTGCCAGCGGCGGGGGCACTCATCAGCCCCAGCATTTT. This sequence encodes CASGGGTHQPQHF.

This chain links TRBV30 with TRBJ1-2; D ambiguous. The CDR3 is made up of 13 amino acids. Germline V gene lookup returns CDR1 GTSNPN and CDR2 SVGIG (reference sequence). V was shortened by 0 bases and J by 2 bases, with 7 bases between the two germline ends. The CDR3 sequence: CAWSVASNYGYTF. CDR3 nucleotide sequence: TGTGCCTGGAGTGTTGCCTCGAACTATGGCTACACCTTC.

Ten or more counts support this clonotype. V is TRBV20-1 and J is TRBJ1-5; D is unresolved. The CDR3 covers 12 residues. Germline CDR1 DFQATT, CDR2 SNEGSKA (reference sequence). V gave up 2 bases and J gave up 1 base, with 3 bases separating them. CDR3 bases: TGCAGTGCTAGATACAGCAATCAGCCCCAGCATTTT. Translating gives CSARYSNQPQHF.

This clonotype is a singleton in its sample. A read error may be the cause here, since a much bigger clone is one base away. The gene calls are TRBV6-2 or TRBV6-3 and TRBJ1-2; D not resolved. The CDR3 has 11 residues. Germline assignment: CDR1 MNHEY and CDR2 SVGEGT. The V and J ends lost 5 bases and 1 base respectively, with 2 bases between them. CDR3 in amino acids: CASSDNYGYTF. CDR3 nucleotides: TGTGCCAGCAGTGATAACTATGGCTACACCTTC.

The sample holds a few counts of this clonotype. The rearrangement joins TRBV28 to TRBJ2-5; 13 bases agree with TRBD2. Losses at the gene ends were 9 bases for V and 2 bases for J; bases not matched to a gene: 6. CDR1 and CDR2 (germline): MDHEN, SYDVKM. The CDR3 covers 15 residues. The CDR3 DNA reads as TGTGCCAGTGGGCGACTAGCGGGGGGTCAAGAGACCCAGTACTTC. It specifies CASGRLAGGQETQYF.

The table lists this clonotype with a count of one. The gene calls are TRBV9 and TRBJ1-2; D unresolved. CDR1 is SGDLS and CDR2 is YYNGEE in the germline V gene. This CDR3 comprises 12 residues. V lost 4 bases and J lost 4, with 8 bases in between. The CDR3 protein is CASSFALYGYTF. CDR3 DNA: TGTGCCAGCAGCTTCGCACTCTATGGCTACACCTTC.

This clonotype was detected many times. This rearrangement joins TRBV28 to TRBJ2-7, with D tentatively TRBD1 (6 bases). This CDR3 is built from 13 residues. Trimming cost V 6 bases and J 3 bases, with 12 bases left between them. Germline CDR1 and CDR2: MDHEN and SYDVKM. CDR3 nucleotides: TGTGCCAGCAGCCTTACAGGGCTCTACGAGCAGTACTTC. Translation: CASSLTGLYEQYF.

Here the CDR3 DNA reads TGCGCCAGCAGCCAAGAAAGATTCGCGAACACCGGGGAGCTGTTTTTT. Protein: CASSQERFANTGELFF. The rearrangement links TRBV4-1 to TRBJ2-2, with D hard to call. This CDR3 has 16 residues. The germline V and J ends were trimmed by 0 bases and 0 bases, with 8 bases remaining between them. Germline CDR1 MGHRA, CDR2 YSYEKL.

The rearrangement joins TRBV7-2 to TRBJ2-3; 7 positions match TRBD2. The CDR3 runs 16 residues. Germline-derived CDR1 and CDR2 are SGHTA and FQGNSA. V lost 3 bases to trimming and J lost 6 bases; unmatched junction nucleotides: 12. The CDR3 loop is CASSLGSVQAGDTQYF. The CDR3 bases are TGTGCCAGCAGCTTGGGTAGCGTGCAAGCGGGGGATACGCAGTATTTT.